This T cell receptor beta chain came from a study of glioma-infiltrating T cells. Deletions cut 4 bases from V and 1 base from J, with 12 bases between. The CDR3 has 15 residues. Germline assignment: CDR1 LNHDA and CDR2 SQIVND (reference sequence). This clonotype was counted a few times. Using RNA template, CDR3s of TCR alpha and beta were amplified with iRepertoire arm-PCR. TCRdb itself ran the multiplex PCR reads through MiXCR, one entry per CDR3 protein. This sample has 150,000 to 200,000 distinct CDR3 sequences; 25% to 35% occur once, and the top ten carry around 21%. The source material was glioma tissue, nonneoplastic brain tissue, or PBMCs (not recorded which). The chain employs TRBV19 and TRBJ2-3, with D unclear. The receptor comes from a human donor with low-grade glioma or glioblastoma, undergoing nonglioma brain surgery, or in good health (not recorded which). CDR3 region: CASSKAEPRTDTQYF. The CDR3 DNA reads TGTGCCAGTAGTAAGGCGGAACCTCGCACAGATACGCAGTATTTT.